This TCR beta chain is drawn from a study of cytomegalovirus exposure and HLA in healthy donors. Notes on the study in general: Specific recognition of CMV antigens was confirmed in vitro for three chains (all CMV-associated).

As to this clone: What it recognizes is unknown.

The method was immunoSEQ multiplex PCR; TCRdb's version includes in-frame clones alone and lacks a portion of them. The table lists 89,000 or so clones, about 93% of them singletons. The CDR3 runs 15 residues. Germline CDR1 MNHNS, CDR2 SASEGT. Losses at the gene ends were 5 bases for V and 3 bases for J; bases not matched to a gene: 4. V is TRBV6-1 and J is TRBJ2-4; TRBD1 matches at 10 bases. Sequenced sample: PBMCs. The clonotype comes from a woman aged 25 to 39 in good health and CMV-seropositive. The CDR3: CASSRTGGDKNIQYF. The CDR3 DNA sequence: TGTGCCAGCAGTAGGACAGGGGGGGACAAAAACATTCAGTACTTC.